The 32 T cell receptor beta chains reported below all come from one sample, sequenced in a study of regulatory T cells in long-lasting Graves disease. The TCR beta library used iRepertoire HTBI primers with Arm-PCR amplification of CDR3. TCRdb re-analysed the multiplex PCR reads in MiXCR, keeping a single row per CDR3 protein. The repertoire consists of some 200,000 distinct CDR3 sequences, with around 20% occurring once and the leading ten covering roughly 10%. The time point is: newly diagnosed GD, antithyroid drugs for less than 3 months. Making the TCR library involved RNA that had been extracted from PBMCs. These data are also associated with another study on T cells in Graves' hyperthyroidism and ophthalmopathy.

The input for sequencing was peripheral blood mononuclear cells (PBMCs), taken at new diagnosis, from a patient treated with antithyroid drugs. The receptor source for this set is a woman in her twenties or thirties with Graves disease.

About this clonotype: This clone may be a read error of a much larger clone one base away. The chain links TRBV18 to TRBJ2-5; D could derive from TRBD1 or TRBD2 (5 bases each). The CDR3 has 12 amino acids. From germline, CDR1 is KGHSH and CDR2 LQKENI. The CDR3 region is CASSPMGETQHF. The CDR3, as DNA: TGTGCCAGCTCACCGATGGGGGAGACCCAGCACTTC.

This clonotype was picked up many times. The genes are TRBV4-1 and TRBJ1-5; the D is unclear. V was trimmed by 3 bases and J by 6 bases, leaving 15 bases between them. The CDR3 runs 15 residues. Germline CDR1 and CDR2: MGHRA and YSYEKL. The CDR3 coding sequence is TGCGCCAGCAGCCATATAGGCGGGGAAGCTCAGCCCCAGCATTTT. This codes for CASSHIGGEAQPQHF.

The gene calls are TRBV15 and TRBJ2-3; 7 positions match TRBD2. CDR3 length: 17 amino acids. Germline V gene sequence: CDR1 LNHNV, CDR2 YYDKDF (reference sequence). The V segment lost 0 bases and the J segment 7 bases; nucleotides outside the gene matches: 13. Here the CDR3 reads CATSRDVGGSSVNTQYF. The DNA for the CDR3 is TGTGCCACCAGCAGAGATGTTGGCGGGAGCTCTGTGAATACGCAGTATTTT.

This clonotype was seen many times. The CDR3 DNA follows: TGTGCCAGCAGTTTAAAAAGGGGAGATGGCTACACCTTC. Residues: CASSLKRGDGYTF. The chain joins TRBV12-3 or TRBV12-4 to TRBJ1-2; D possibly corresponds to TRBD1 (5 bases). V lost 2 bases and J lost 6, with 10 bases in between. CDR3 size: 13 residues.

This clonotype was picked up a small number of times. The chain recombines TRBV5-4 with TRBJ2-4; D perhaps matches TRBD1 (5 bases). The CDR3 is made up of 13 amino acids. Germline values: CDR1 SGHNT, CDR2 YYREEE (reference sequence). The germline V and J ends were trimmed by 0 bases and 4 bases, with 5 bases remaining between them. CDR3 bases: TGTGCCAGCAGCTTGGACAGGAAAAACATTCAGTACTTC. This codes for CASSLDRKNIQYF.

This clonotype was counted ten times or more. The chain links TRBV2 to TRBJ2-2; unclear D gene. Germline values: CDR1 SNHLY, CDR2 FYNNEI. V lost 4 bases to trimming and J lost 4 bases, with 10 bases between them. The CDR3 runs 14 residues. The chain's CDR3 is CASSAFHATGELFF. The CDR3 DNA sequence: TGTGCCAGCAGTGCGTTCCACGCCACCGGGGAGCTGTTTTTT.

This clonotype showed up many times. The chain carries TRBV27 and TRBJ1-6, with 9 positions matching TRBD1. This CDR3 comprises 14 residues. The V segment lost 5 bases and the J segment 9 bases; nucleotides outside the gene matches: 5. CDR1 is MNHEY and CDR2 is SMNVEV in the germline V gene (reference sequence). CDR3 in DNA: TGTGCCAGCAGTCCGGGACAGGGTGCTTCACCCCTCCACTTT. Its protein is CASSPGQGASPLHF.

This clonotype was recorded many times. The V and J genes are TRBV28 and TRBJ1-1; D unresolved. V lost 3 bases and J lost 2, with 10 bases in between. CDR1 MDHEN and CDR2 SYDVKM come from the germline V gene. The CDR3 has 14 amino acids. The CDR3 DNA reads TGTGCCAGCAGTTTCTGGGGAGCAAACACTGAAGCTTTCTTT. Its translation: CASSFWGANTEAFF.

The rearrangement uses TRBV19 and TRBJ2-7; 8 bases fit TRBD1. Germline V gene lookup returns CDR1 LNHDA and CDR2 SQIVND (reference sequence). CDR3 length equals 14 residues. The V gene end was trimmed by 7 bases and the J gene end by 4 bases; junction bases not matched to a gene: 9. The CDR3 DNA sequence: TGTGCCAGTAATCCAGGGGGCAAAAATTACGAGCAGTACTTC. This sequence encodes CASNPGGKNYEQYF.

This clonotype came up many times. This CDR3 reads CATSDLTSGGTGELFF. In nucleotides, the CDR3 is TGTGCCACCAGTGATTTGACTAGCGGGGGGACCGGGGAGCTGTTTTTT. The V and J genes are TRBV24-1 and TRBJ2-2; 12 nucleotides line up with TRBD2. The V and J ends lost 0 bases and 5 bases, in that order; junction bases with no gene match: 0. Germline V gene lookup returns CDR1 KGHDR and CDR2 SFDVKD. This CDR3 comprises 16 residues.

V is TRBV28 and J is TRBJ1-1; TRBD1 matches 10 bases. After removal of 4 bases from V and 3 bases from J, the junction contained 5 bases not matched to a gene. This CDR3 is built from 15 residues. In germline, CDR1 is MDHEN, CDR2 SYDVKM. In nucleotides, the CDR3 is TGTGCCAGCAGTTCCGTGACAGGGGGCGACACTGAAGCTTTCTTT. Translated, it gives CASSSVTGGDTEAFF.

This clonotype was seen ten or more times. The chain recombines TRBV5-6 with TRBJ2-7; no reliable D call. Trimming removed 4 bases from V and 0 bases from J, with 14 bases in between. This CDR3 region has 15 residues. The germline V gene has CDR1 SGHDT and CDR2 YYEEEE. CDR3 DNA: TGTGCCAGCAGCAAAAGACCGATGAGCTCCTACGAGCAGTACTTC. This encodes CASSKRPMSSYEQYF.

This clonotype occurred many times. V is TRBV7-8 and J is TRBJ1-5; D is uncertain. This CDR3 has 13 amino acids. With 3 bases removed from V and 3 bases from J, the gap between germline ends came to 6 bases. CDR1 and CDR2 from the germline V gene are SGHVS and FQNEAQ. Here the CDR3 DNA reads TGTGCCAGCAGCTTTAAGGTCAATCAGCCCCAGCATTTT. The encoded protein is CASSFKVNQPQHF.

This clonotype was counted ten times or more. This chain joins TRBV19 and TRBJ2-7; a weak D match, TRBD1 (5 bases). V was shortened by 5 bases and J by 7 bases, with 18 bases between the two germline ends. This CDR3 has 14 residues. CDR1 is LNHDA and CDR2 is SQIVND in the germline V gene (reference sequence). CDR3 loop: CASSGAGPGREQYF. CDR3 bases: TGTGCCAGTAGTGGGGCAGGCCCAGGTCGGGAGCAGTACTTC.

This clonotype was picked up a small number of times. The rearrangement uses TRBV15 and TRBJ2-3; 9 bases line up with TRBD1. This CDR3 is built from 15 residues. The J segment lost 2 bases and the V segment lost 7 bases, leaving 7 bases of the junction unmatched. In germline, CDR1 is LNHNV, CDR2 YYDKDF (reference sequence). The CDR3 is CATTPGQGFTDTQYF. The DNA of the CDR3 is TGTGCCACCACCCCGGGACAGGGTTTCACAGATACGCAGTATTTT.

There are many counts of this clonotype. DNA for the CDR3: TGTGCCAGCAGGCCCCTCCTAGCGGGAGGGTGGCGGGAGCAGTACTTC. Translating gives CASRPLLAGGWREQYF. The rearrangement joins TRBV6-1 to TRBJ2-7; TRBD2 matches at 12 bases. Germline CDR1 MNHNS, CDR2 SASEGT. The CDR3 has 16 amino acids. Losses at the gene ends were 6 bases for V and 7 bases for J; bases not matched to a gene: 13.

This clonotype was recorded many times. This rearrangement joins TRBV6-1 to TRBJ1-2, with 7 positions matching TRBD1. Germline V gene data show CDR1 as MNHNS and CDR2 as SASEGT. V gave up 6 bases and J gave up 11 bases; unmatched junction bases: 12. This CDR3 region has 13 residues. CDR3 in amino acids: CASSEPPQGSYTF. CDR3 DNA sequence: TGTGCCAGCAGCGAGCCCCCACAGGGGTCGTACACCTTC.

There are many counts of this clonotype. This chain uses TRBV2 with TRBJ2-3, with 9 bases aligning to TRBD2. The CDR3 has 15 residues. V trimming: 7 bases; J trimming: 0 bases; junction bases outside the gene matches: 5. Germline CDR1 is SNHLY and CDR2 is FYNNEI. The CDR3 protein is CASTRLAASTDTQYF. The CDR3, as DNA: TGTGCCAGCACCCGACTAGCGGCTAGCACAGATACGCAGTATTTT. Combining the CDR3 with reference TRBV2 and TRBJ2-3 gives the whole variable domain EPEVTQTPSHQVTQMGQEVILRCVPISNHLYFYWYRQILGQKVEFLVSFYNNEISEKSEIFDDQFSVERPDGSNFTLKIRSTKLEDSAMYFCASTRLAASTDTQYFGPGTRLTVL.

Many counts were recorded for this clonotype. V and J are TRBV30 and TRBJ1-5; possibly TRBD1 for D (6 bases). The V gene lost 2 bases and the J gene lost 7 bases, with 15 bases spanning the gap. CDR1 and CDR2 (germline): GTSNPN, SVGIG (reference sequence). The CDR3 covers 14 residues. The CDR3 coding sequence is TGTGCCTGGAGTCTTACAGGGTTGGAGCAGCCCCAGCATTTT. Protein: CAWSLTGLEQPQHF. The full variable domain, with the rest looked up from reference TRBV30 and TRBJ1-5, is SQTIHQWPATLVQPVGSPLSLECTVEGTSNPNLYWYRQAAGRGLQLLFYSVGIGQISSEVPQNLSASRPQDRQFILSSKKLLLSDSGFYLCAWSLTGLEQPQHFGDGTRLSIL.

The V and J genes are TRBV19 and TRBJ2-3; 9 positions match TRBD2. V lost 8 bases to trimming and J lost 1 base; unmatched junction nucleotides: 4. CDR3 length: 14 residues. Germline values: CDR1 LNHDA, CDR2 SQIVND (reference sequence). In nucleotides, the CDR3 is TGTGCCAGTGGCGCTAGCGGGGGCACAGATACGCAGTATTTT. Its protein product is CASGASGGTDTQYF.

About this clonotype: A much larger clone lies one base from this, so it may be a read error. The CDR3 spells CASSLNGSSVQETQYF. CDR3 sequence (DNA): TGTGCCAGCAGCTTAAACGGCAGTAGTGTCCAAGAGACCCAGTACTTC. The chain combines TRBV11-2 with TRBJ2-5; D remains ambiguous. Trimming removed 2 bases at V and 1 base at J, with 14 bases between. The CDR3 sequence is 16 residues long. Germline V gene data show CDR1 as SGHAT and CDR2 as FQNNGV.

This chain connects TRBV6-1 to TRBJ1-4; 11 bases align to TRBD1. The V and J ends lost 7 bases and 10 bases, in that order; junction bases with no gene match: 5. CDR1 is MNHNS, CDR2 SASEGT, per germline. The CDR3 consists of 13 residues. The CDR3 protein is CASKGTGGGKLFF. CDR3 bases: TGTGCCAGCAAGGGGACAGGGGGTGGAAAACTGTTTTTT.

This clonotype appeared a few times. V and J are TRBV2 and TRBJ1-1, with 7 bases lining up with TRBD1. From germline, CDR1 is SNHLY and CDR2 FYNNEI. J lost 0 bases, V lost 6 bases, and 7 bases had no gene match. The CDR3 is 15 residues long. CDR3 loop: CASRYVGTVNTEAFF. DNA for the CDR3: TGTGCCAGCAGATATGTAGGGACAGTGAACACTGAAGCTTTCTTT.

This clonotype was observed at least ten times. The genes are TRBV11-2 and TRBJ1-2; no clear D gene. Trimming removed 5 bases from V and 6 bases from J, with 10 bases in between. Germline CDR1 and CDR2: SGHAT and FQNNGV. The CDR3 loop spans 12 amino acids. This CDR3 is CASSLRHNGYTF. CDR3 coding DNA: TGTGCCAGCAGCCTTCGACATAATGGCTACACCTTC.

This clonotype has at least ten counts. V and J are TRBV11-3 and TRBJ1-1; no definite D call. Germline CDR1 SGHNT, CDR2 YENEEA. This CDR3 contains 13 residues. Trimming left V 6 bases short and J 1 base short, with 9 bases between. CDR3 sequence reads: CASSFTANTEAFF. CDR3 in DNA: TGTGCCAGCAGTTTTACCGCGAACACTGAAGCTTTCTTT.

In this sample, this clonotype turned up many times. The genes are TRBV28 and TRBJ2-7; 8 nucleotides line up with TRBD1. The CDR3 is made up of 13 amino acids. Germline-derived CDR1 and CDR2 are MDHEN and SYDVKM. The ends lost 2 bases at V and 3 bases at J; junction bases unmatched: 0. The CDR3 DNA is TGTGCCAGCAGTTTAACAGGGGGCTACGAGCAGTACTTC. It yields the protein CASSLTGGYEQYF.

This clonotype has a handful of counts. This chain connects TRBV6-1 to TRBJ2-4, with D possibly TRBD2 on 5 matching bases. Between the trimmed V and J ends, which lost 8 bases and 8 bases, there was a span of 13 bases. CDR1 and CDR2 from the germline V gene are MNHNS and SASEGT. CDR3 length: 12 amino acids. The CDR3: CASRAGVDIQYF. As DNA, the CDR3 is TGTGCCAGCCGTGCGGGTGTGGACATTCAGTACTTC.

This clonotype was found many times. The chain uses TRBV19 and TRBJ1-1; 8 bases map to TRBD1. The CDR3 has 15 residues. V was clipped by 3 bases and J by 5 bases; unmatched bases: 8. CDR1 is LNHDA and CDR2 is SQIVND in the germline V gene (reference sequence). In DNA, the CDR3 is TGTGCCAGTAGTATCATGACAGGGGCCCAAACTGAAGCTTTCTTT. Translation gives CASSIMTGAQTEAFF.

J is TRBJ2-7 and V is TRBV3-1; maybe TRBD2 (6 bases). Germline values: CDR1 LGHDT, CDR2 YNNKEL (reference sequence). The V end lost 3 bases, the J end lost 2 bases, and 11 bases lay between the germline ends. The CDR3 totals 14 residues. The CDR3 nucleotides read TGTGCCAGCAGCCAGCGGGGTAGAACCTACGAGCAGTACTTC. Translated: CASSQRGRTYEQYF.

This clonotype was seen repeatedly, ten times or more. The chain employs TRBV19 and TRBJ2-2; possibly TRBD1 for D (5 bases). The CDR3 has 16 amino acids. V was trimmed by 6 bases and J by 0 bases, leaving 14 bases between them. The germline gives CDR1 LNHDA, CDR2 SQIVND (reference sequence). CDR3 region: CASRIIRDANTGELFF. CDR3 bases: TGTGCCAGTAGGATTATCAGGGATGCGAACACCGGGGAGCTGTTTTTT. Looking up the rest from reference TRBV19 and TRBJ2-2 gives the full variable domain: DGGITQSPKYLFRKEGQNVTLSCEQNLNHDAMYWYRQDPGQGLRLIYYSQIVNDFQKGDIAEGYSVSREKKESFPLTVTSAQKNPTAFYLCASRIIRDANTGELFFGEGSRLTVL.

This clonotype has just a few counts. This chain's CDR3 is CASSPPDQPQHF. The CDR3 region has the DNA TGTGCCAGCAGCCCCCCGGATCAGCCCCAGCATTTT. The chain carries TRBV7-9 and TRBJ1-5; D gene unclear. The CDR3 contains 12 residues. Germline V gene sequence: CDR1 SEHNR, CDR2 FQNEAQ (reference sequence). Trimming stripped 5 bases from V and 5 bases from J, with 7 bases between.

This clonotype showed up many times. The rearrangement uses TRBV6-1 and TRBJ2-3, with unresolved D. This CDR3 spans 12 amino acids. V dropped 7 bases and J dropped 6 bases, with 11 bases sitting between them. The germline V gene encodes CDR1 MNHNS and CDR2 SASEGT. CDR3 region: CASNGLVDTQYF. CDR3 nucleotides: TGTGCCAGCAACGGCCTGGTCGATACGCAGTATTTT.